This T cell receptor (beta chain) derives from a study of blood T cell repertoires in COVID-19. Whole-study context: Sources were T cells, B-cell-depleted T cells, or PBMCs; the material itself was cDNA or gDNA.

CDR1 and CDR2 (germline): ENHRY, SYGVKD. The CDR3 is made up of 15 amino acids. V lost 4 bases and J lost 4, with 17 bases in between. TCRdb's table, derived via immunoSEQ multiplex PCR, lists solely in-frame clones and lacks some. Seen here are tens of thousands of clones, about 91% observed once, and the top ten hold under 45%. The origin of this receptor is a woman aged 55 to 70 with COVID-19, enrolled during active disease. The specimen was peripheral blood. The V gene is TRBV10-3, the J gene TRBJ2-7; possibly TRBD1 for D (6 bases). The CDR3 DNA is TGTGCCATCAGTGGGCAACAGGGATTAACATACGAGCAGTACTTC. This codes for CAISGQQGLTYEQYF.